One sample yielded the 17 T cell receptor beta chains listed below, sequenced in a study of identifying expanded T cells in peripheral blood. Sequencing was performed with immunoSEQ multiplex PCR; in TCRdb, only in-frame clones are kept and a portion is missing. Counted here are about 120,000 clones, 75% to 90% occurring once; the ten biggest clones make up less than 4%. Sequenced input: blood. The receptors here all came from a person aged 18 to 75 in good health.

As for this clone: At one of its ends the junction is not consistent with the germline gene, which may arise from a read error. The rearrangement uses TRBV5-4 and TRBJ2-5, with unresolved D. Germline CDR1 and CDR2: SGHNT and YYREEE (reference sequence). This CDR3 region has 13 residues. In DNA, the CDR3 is TGTGCCAGCAGCTTCCCGGACGGATCTTTTCTTAACTTC. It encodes CASSFPDGSFLNF.

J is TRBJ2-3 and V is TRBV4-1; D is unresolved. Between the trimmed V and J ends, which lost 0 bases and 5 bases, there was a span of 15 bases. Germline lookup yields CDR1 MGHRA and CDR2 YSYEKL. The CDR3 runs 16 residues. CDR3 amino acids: CASSQDAGRSQDTQYF. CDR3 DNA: TGCGCCAGCAGCCAAGATGCTGGCCGGTCACAAGATACGCAGTATTTT.

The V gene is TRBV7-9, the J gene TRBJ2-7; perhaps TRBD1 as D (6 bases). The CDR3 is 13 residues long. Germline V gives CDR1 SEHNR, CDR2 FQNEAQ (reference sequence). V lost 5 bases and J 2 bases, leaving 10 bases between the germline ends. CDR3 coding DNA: TGTGCCAGCAGCCAAGGGGGTACCTACGAGCAGTACTTC. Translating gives CASSQGGTYEQYF.

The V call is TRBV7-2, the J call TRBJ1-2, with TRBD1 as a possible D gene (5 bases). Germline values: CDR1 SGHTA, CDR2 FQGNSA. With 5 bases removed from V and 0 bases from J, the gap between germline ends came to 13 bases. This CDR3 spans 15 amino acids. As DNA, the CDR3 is TGTGCCAGCAGCCCTGGGGGGGTTACTAACTATGGCTACACCTTC. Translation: CASSPGGVTNYGYTF.

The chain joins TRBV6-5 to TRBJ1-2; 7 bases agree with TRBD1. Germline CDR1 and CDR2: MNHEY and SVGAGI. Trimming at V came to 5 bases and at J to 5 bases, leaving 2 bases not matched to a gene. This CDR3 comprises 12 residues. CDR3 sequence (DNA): TGTGCCAGCAGTCCGACAGGGTATGGCTACACCTTC. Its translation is CASSPTGYGYTF.

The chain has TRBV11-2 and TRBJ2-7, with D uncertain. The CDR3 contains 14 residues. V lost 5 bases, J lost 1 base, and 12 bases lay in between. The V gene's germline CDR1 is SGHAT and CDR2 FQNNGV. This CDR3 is CASSISASSYEQYF. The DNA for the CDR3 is TGTGCCAGCAGCATAAGCGCCTCTTCCTACGAGCAGTACTTC.

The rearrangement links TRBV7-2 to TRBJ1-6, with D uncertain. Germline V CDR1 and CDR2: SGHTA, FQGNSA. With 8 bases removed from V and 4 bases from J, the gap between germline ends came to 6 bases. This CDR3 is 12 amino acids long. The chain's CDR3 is CASGPYNSPLHF. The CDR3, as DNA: TGTGCCAGCGGGCCATATAATTCACCCCTCCACTTT.

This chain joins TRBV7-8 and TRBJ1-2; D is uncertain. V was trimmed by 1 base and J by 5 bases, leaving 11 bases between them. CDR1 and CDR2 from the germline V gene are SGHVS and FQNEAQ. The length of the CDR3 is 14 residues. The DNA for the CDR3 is TGTGCCAGCAGCTTAGGGCACCTGGCTTATGGCTACACCTTC. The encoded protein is CASSLGHLAYGYTF. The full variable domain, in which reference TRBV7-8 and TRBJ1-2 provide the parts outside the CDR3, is GAGVSQSPRYKVAKRGQDVALRCDPISGHVSLFWYQQALGQGPEFLTYFQNEAQLDKSGLPSDRFFAERPEGSVSTLKIQRTQQEDSAVYLCASSLGHLAYGYTFGSGTRLTVV.

This chain's CDR3 is CASSLPRTNTEAFF. The CDR3, as DNA: TGTGCCAGCAGTTTACCGAGGACGAACACTGAAGCTTTCTTT. The chain links TRBV6-5 to TRBJ1-1; D ambiguous. With 4 bases removed from V and 1 base from J, the gap between germline ends came to 10 bases. This CDR3 region has 14 residues. Germline V gene sequence: CDR1 MNHEY, CDR2 SVGAGI.

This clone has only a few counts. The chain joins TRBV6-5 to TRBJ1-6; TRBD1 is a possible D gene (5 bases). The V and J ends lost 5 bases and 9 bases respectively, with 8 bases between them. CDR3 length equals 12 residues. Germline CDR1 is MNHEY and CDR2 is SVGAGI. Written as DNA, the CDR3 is TGTGCCAGCAGTCCCGGGACTTCACCCCTCCACTTT. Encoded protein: CASSPGTSPLHF.

The CDR3, as DNA: TGTGCCAGCAGGACAGGGGCGAGTCAGCCCCAGCATTTT. Amino acid sequence: CASRTGASQPQHF. The chain couples TRBV27 to TRBJ1-5; 8 positions match TRBD1. V dropped 6 bases and J dropped 6; count of bases not matched to a gene: 4. Germline V gene lookup returns CDR1 MNHEY and CDR2 SMNVEV (reference sequence). The CDR3 contains 13 residues.

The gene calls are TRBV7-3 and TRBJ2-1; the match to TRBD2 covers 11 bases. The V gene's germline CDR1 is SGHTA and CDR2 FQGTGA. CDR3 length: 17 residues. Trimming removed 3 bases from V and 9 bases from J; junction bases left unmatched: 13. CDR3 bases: TGTGCCAGCAGCTTTTTCCCGATTAGCGGGGGGGCCAGTGAGCAGTTCTTC. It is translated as CASSFFPISGGASEQFF. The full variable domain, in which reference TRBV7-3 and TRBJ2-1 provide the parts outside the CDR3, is GAGVSQTPSNKVTEKGKYVELRCDPISGHTALYWYRQSLGQGPEFLIYFQGTGAADDSGLPNDRFFAVRPEGSVSTLKIQRTERGDSAVYLCASSFFPISGGASEQFFGPGTRLTVL.

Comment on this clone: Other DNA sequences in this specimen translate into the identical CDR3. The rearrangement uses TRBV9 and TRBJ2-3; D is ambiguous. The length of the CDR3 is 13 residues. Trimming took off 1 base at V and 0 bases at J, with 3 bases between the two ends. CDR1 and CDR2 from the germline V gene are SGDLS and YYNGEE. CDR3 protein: CASSVTSTDTQYF. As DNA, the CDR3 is TGTGCCAGCAGCGTAACCAGCACAGATACGCAGTATTTT.

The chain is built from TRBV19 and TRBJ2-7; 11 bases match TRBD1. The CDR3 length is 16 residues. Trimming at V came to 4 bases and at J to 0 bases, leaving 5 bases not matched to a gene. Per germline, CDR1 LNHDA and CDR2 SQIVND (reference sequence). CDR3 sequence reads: CASSRRTGGFSYEQYF. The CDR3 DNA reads TGTGCCAGTAGTAGAAGGACAGGGGGCTTCTCCTACGAGCAGTACTTC. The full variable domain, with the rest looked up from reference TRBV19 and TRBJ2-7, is DGGITQSPKYLFRKEGQNVTLSCEQNLNHDAMYWYRQDPGQGLRLIYYSQIVNDFQKGDIAEGYSVSREKKESFPLTVTSAQKNPTAFYLCASSRRTGGFSYEQYFGPGTRLTVT.

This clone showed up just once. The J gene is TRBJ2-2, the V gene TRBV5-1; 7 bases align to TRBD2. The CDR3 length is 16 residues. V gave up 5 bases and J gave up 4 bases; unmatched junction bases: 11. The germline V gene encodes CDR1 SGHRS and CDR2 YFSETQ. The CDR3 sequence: CASRSGGRVGTGELFF. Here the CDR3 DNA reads TGCGCCAGCAGGTCCGGGGGGAGAGTTGGCACCGGGGAGCTGTTTTTT.

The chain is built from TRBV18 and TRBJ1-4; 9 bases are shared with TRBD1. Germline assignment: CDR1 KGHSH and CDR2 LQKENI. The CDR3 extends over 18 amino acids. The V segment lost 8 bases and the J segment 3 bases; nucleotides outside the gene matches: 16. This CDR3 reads CASAPPETGGRSNEKLFF. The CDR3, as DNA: TGTGCCAGCGCCCCCCCCGAAACAGGGGGCAGATCTAATGAAAAACTGTTTTTT.

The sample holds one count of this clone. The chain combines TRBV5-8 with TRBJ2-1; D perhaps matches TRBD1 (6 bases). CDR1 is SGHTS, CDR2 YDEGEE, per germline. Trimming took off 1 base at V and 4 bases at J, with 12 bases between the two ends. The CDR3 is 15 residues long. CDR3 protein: CASSLQDSDYNEQFF. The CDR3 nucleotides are TGTGCCAGCAGCTTGCAGGACAGCGATTACAATGAGCAGTTCTTC.